Each of the 20 T cell receptor beta chains below was sequenced from the same sample in a study of CD8 T cells in ankylosing spondylitis. TCRdb ran MiXCR on the 5' RACE reads and lists one entry per CDR3 protein. Among approximately 180,000 distinct CDR3 sequences listed, 18% were seen once. The sample was blood, either unsorted or a sorted T cell fraction (not recorded which). Receptors were obtained from a male donor under 30 with ankylosing spondylitis or in good health (not recorded which).

In this sample, this clonotype turned up many times. V usage is TRBV18 and J usage is TRBJ1-5, with 8 bases lining up with TRBD1. Germline assignment: CDR1 KGHSH and CDR2 LQKENI. The CDR3 has 14 amino acids. With V trimmed by 4 bases and J by 5 bases, 4 bases remained unmatched. CDR3 in amino acids: CASSRQGRDQPQHF. The CDR3 region has the DNA TGTGCCAGCTCACGACAGGGGCGAGATCAGCCCCAGCATTTT. The full variable domain, rest sourced from reference TRBV18 and TRBJ1-5, is NAGVMQNPRHLVRRRGQEARLRCSPMKGHSHVYWYRQLPEEGLKFMVYLQKENIIDESGMPKERFSAEFPKEGPSILRIQQVVRGDSAAYFCASSRQGRDQPQHFGDGTRLSIL.

This clonotype came up many times. V gene TRBV7-9 combines with J gene TRBJ2-1; D is perhaps TRBD2 (6 bases). V was pared by 4 bases and J by 0 bases, with 16 bases between. Germline V gene data show CDR1 as SEHNR and CDR2 as FQNEAQ (reference sequence). The length of the CDR3 is 17 residues. The CDR3: CASSWSNSGSSYNEQFF. For the CDR3, the DNA is TGTGCCAGCAGCTGGTCTAATAGCGGAAGCTCCTACAATGAGCAGTTCTTC. Drawing the rest from reference TRBV7-9 and TRBJ2-1, the complete variable domain is DTGVSQNPRHKITKRGQNVTFRCDPISEHNRLYWYRQTLGQGPEFLTYFQNEAQLEKSRLLSDRFSAERPKGSFSTLEIQRTEQGDSAMYLCASSWSNSGSSYNEQFFGPGTRLTVL.

The sample holds a few counts of this clonotype. The chain recombines TRBV18 with TRBJ1-6; D unresolved. This CDR3 is 15 amino acids long. Per germline, CDR1 KGHSH and CDR2 LQKENI. V shed 0 bases and J shed 7 bases, with 10 bases lying between them. CDR3 region: CASSPPVGYNSPLHF. CDR3 DNA: TGTGCCAGCTCACCACCGGTGGGGTACAATTCACCCCTCCACTTT.

The DNA for the CDR3 is TGCAGTGCTGCGGGACTAGCGGCTAGCACAGATACGCAGTATTTT. Protein sequence: CSAAGLAASTDTQYF. The rearrangement uses TRBV20-1 and TRBJ2-3; 11 positions agree with TRBD2. This CDR3 is built from 15 residues. Germline V lookup: CDR1 DFQATT, CDR2 SNEGSKA (reference sequence). With 5 bases clipped from V and 0 bases from J, the junction kept 4 bases outside the gene matches.

The chain couples TRBV10-1 to TRBJ2-4; D is unresolved. V was trimmed by 4 bases and J by 5 bases, leaving 6 bases between them. This CDR3 region has 12 residues. In germline, CDR1 is WNHNN, CDR2 SYGVQD (reference sequence). The DNA of the CDR3 is TGCGCCAGCAGTGGGCAACAAAACATTCAGTACTTC. Amino acid sequence: CASSGQQNIQYF.

This clonotype was counted once. The DNA of the CDR3 is TGTGCCTGGAGTCTGGGGGCCCACGAGCAGTACTTC. Protein sequence: CAWSLGAHEQYF. The chain employs TRBV30 and TRBJ2-7; D might be TRBD1 (6 bases). CDR1 and CDR2 (germline): GTSNPN, SVGIG (reference sequence). Between the trimmed V and J ends, which lost 2 bases and 5 bases, there was a span of 10 bases. This CDR3 has 12 residues.

The sample holds many counts of this clonotype. The rearrangement links TRBV5-1 to TRBJ2-1, with 10 bases lining up with TRBD1. The germline V gene encodes CDR1 SGHRS and CDR2 YFSETQ. With V trimmed by 5 bases and J by 9 bases, 11 bases remained unmatched. The CDR3 consists of 15 residues. The chain's CDR3 is CASRYTPTGGTEQFF. The DNA for the CDR3 is TGCGCCAGCAGGTATACCCCGACAGGGGGCACTGAGCAGTTCTTC.

This clonotype was counted ten times or more. The rearrangement uses TRBV12-3 or TRBV12-4 and TRBJ2-7; 9 bases agree with TRBD2. This CDR3 is built from 15 residues. Germline trimming cut 7 bases from V and 4 bases from J; bases unmatched to any gene: 11. In DNA, the CDR3 is TGTGCCAGCACCTCTTCTAGCGGGAATAGGTACGAGCAGTACTTC. As protein: CASTSSSGNRYEQYF.

This clonotype has a count of ten or more. The J gene is TRBJ1-1, the V gene TRBV25-1; 7 positions agree with TRBD1. Germline V gene lookup returns CDR1 MGHDK and CDR2 SYGVNS. V lost 1 base to trimming and J lost 6 bases; unmatched junction nucleotides: 8. The CDR3 is 15 residues long. The CDR3 DNA is TGTGCCAGCAGTGAATCGGGCAGGGGGATGGCTGAAGCTTTCTTT. Protein: CASSESGRGMAEAFF. Drawing the rest from reference TRBV25-1 and TRBJ1-1, the complete variable domain is EADIYQTPRYLVIGTGKKITLECSQTMGHDKMYWYQQDPGMELHLIHYSYGVNSTEKGDLSSESTVSRIRTEHFPLTLESARPSHTSQYLCASSESGRGMAEAFFGQGTRLTVV.

This clonotype was recorded a few times. The gene calls are TRBV29-1 and TRBJ2-7; tentatively, D is TRBD1 (5 bases). CDR3 size: 14 residues. Between the trimmed V and J ends, which lost 4 bases and 3 bases, there was a span of 16 bases. The germline V gene has CDR1 SQVTM and CDR2 ANQGSEA. CDR3: CSVVVNRPNYEQYF. In DNA form, the CDR3 reads TGCAGCGTTGTGGTTAACAGGCCTAACTACGAGCAGTACTTC.

This clonotype was seen at least ten times. The rearrangement uses TRBV5-5 and TRBJ2-7, with D possibly matching TRBD1 (6 bases). CDR1 and CDR2 from the germline V gene are SGHKS and YYEKEE (reference sequence). CDR3 length equals 17 residues. V gave up 0 bases and J gave up 2 bases, with 18 bases separating them. CDR3 residues: CASSLASVGGNAYEQYF. The CDR3 DNA reads as TGTGCCAGCAGCTTGGCCTCCGTAGGGGGAAACGCCTACGAGCAGTACTTC.

There are a few counts of this clonotype. This chain uses TRBV20-1 with TRBJ2-7; maybe TRBD1 (6 bases). Trimming left V 4 bases short and J 2 bases short, with 9 bases between. The CDR3 is made up of 12 amino acids. Germline CDR1 DFQATT, CDR2 SNEGSKA (reference sequence). The CDR3 coding sequence is TGCAGTGCTAACCGGGACACCTACGAGCAGTACTTC. Translated, it gives CSANRDTYEQYF.

This clonotype was seen at least ten times. The chain combines TRBV11-2 with TRBJ2-3; possible D gene TRBD2, 5 bases. Looked up from germline, CDR1 is SGHAT and CDR2 is FQNNGV. This CDR3 region has 15 residues. Trimming left V 0 bases short and J 2 bases short, with 9 bases between. CDR3 sequence: CASSLDGGYTDTQYF. CDR3 in DNA: TGTGCCAGCAGCTTAGATGGCGGGTACACAGATACGCAGTATTTT. The variable domain in full, completed from reference TRBV11-2 and TRBJ2-3, reads EAGVAQSPRYKIIEKRQSVAFWCNPISGHATLYWYQQILGQGPKLLIQFQNNGVVDDSQLPKDRFSAERLKGVDSTLKIQPAKLEDSAVYLCASSLDGGYTDTQYFGPGTRLTVL.

This clonotype was observed at least ten times. The gene calls are TRBV12-5 and TRBJ2-5, with 7 bases matching TRBD1. Germline values: CDR1 LGHNT, CDR2 FRNRAP. With V trimmed by 1 base and J by 0 bases, 2 bases remained unmatched. The CDR3 extends over 15 amino acids. The CDR3 nucleotides are TGTGCTAGTGGTTTGGCTACAGGGGACCAAGAGACCCAGTACTTC. Translation gives CASGLATGDQETQYF.

The sample holds many counts of this clonotype. V is TRBV4-1 and J is TRBJ1-1, with D perhaps TRBD1 (5 bases). Germline loops: CDR1 MGHRA, CDR2 YSYEKL. The CDR3 is 16 residues long. The ends were cut back, 0 bases at V and 3 bases at J, with 14 bases in the middle. In nucleotides, the CDR3 is TGCGCCAGCAGCCAAGATAACCGGACACCAGACACTGAAGCTTTCTTT. Its translation: CASSQDNRTPDTEAFF.

This clonotype came up a few times. This may be a read error: a much more frequent sequence differs by one nucleotide. The chain employs TRBV7-2 and TRBJ1-2; tentatively, D is TRBD1 (5 bases). This CDR3 is 14 amino acids long. Germline-derived CDR1 and CDR2 are SGHTA and FQGNSA. The CDR3 spells CASSLEGPSYGYPF. The CDR3, as DNA: TGTGCCAGCAGCTTAGAGGGGCCTAGCTATGGCTACCCCTTC.

This clonotype has a count of ten or more. The chain is built from TRBV6-5 and TRBJ2-5; a possible D gene is TRBD2 (5 bases). Germline lookup yields CDR1 MNHEY and CDR2 SVGAGI. The CDR3 contains 13 residues. The germline V and J ends were trimmed by 0 bases and 4 bases, with 6 bases remaining between them. CDR3 nucleotides: TGTGCCAGCAGTTACTCGGGGAGAGAGACCCAGTACTTC. Protein: CASSYSGRETQYF.

This sequence joins TRBV4-2 and TRBJ2-1, with TRBD2 matching over 10 bases. Per the germline V gene, CDR1 is LGHNA and CDR2 is YNFKEQ. This CDR3 has 16 amino acids. V gave up 2 bases and J gave up 0 bases; unmatched junction bases: 1. CDR3 bases: TGTGCCAGCAGCCAAATAGCGGGAGGCTCCTACAATGAGCAGTTCTTC. Translation: CASSQIAGGSYNEQFF.

There are many counts of this clonotype. This chain links TRBV5-5 with TRBJ2-1; 9 bases are shared with TRBD2. The CDR3 is made up of 16 amino acids. Germline V gene sequence: CDR1 SGHKS, CDR2 YYEKEE (reference sequence). Trimming at V came to 7 bases and at J to 9 bases, leaving 17 bases not matched to a gene. The CDR3 spells CASGKSGGTSIREQFF. The CDR3 coding sequence is TGTGCCAGCGGAAAAAGTGGCGGGACTAGCATACGTGAGCAGTTCTTC. The full variable domain, in which reference TRBV5-5 and TRBJ2-1 provide the parts outside the CDR3, is DAGVTQSPTHLIKTRGQQVTLRCSPISGHKSVSWYQQVLGQGPQFIFQYYEKEERGRGNFPDRFSARQFPNYSSELNVNALLLGDSALYLCASGKSGGTSIREQFFGPGTRLTVL.

The V call is TRBV21-1, the J call TRBJ2-2; the DNA was not compared with TRBD2, the D call given in the table. TRBV21-1 is labeled a pseudogene. This CDR3 has 18 residues. The CDR3 here is CASSKVVTSGIFAGELFF. In DNA, the CDR3 is TGTGCCAGCAGCAAAGTTGTGACTAGCGGGATTTTTGCCGGGGAGCTGTTTTTT.